The TCR beta chain described here comes from a study of CD8+CD57+ T cells in acquired aplastic anemia. Across the study: Average DNA yield from sorted CD4+ and CD8+ cells was roughly 3 ug.

The sample holds a few counts of this clonotype. Its antigen is unknown. Study-wide findings and caveats: There were some 30 CD8+ CDR3 sequences that occurred in both patients and controls.

Sequenced patients had shown CD8+CD57+ cell expansion by flow cytometry. Patient blood was sampled before any therapy had been received. Genomic DNA was employed as the template in profiling TCR beta VDJ and CDR3. One entry per CDR3 protein results from TCRdb running MiXCR on the reads. The data show about 180,000 distinct CDR3 sequences, approximately 48% seen once. V lost 6 bases, J lost 0 bases, and 12 bases lay in between. The CDR3 loop spans 15 amino acids. Germline V lookup: CDR1 SNHLY, CDR2 FYNNEI. The chain links TRBV2 to TRBJ1-3; a weak D match, TRBD1 (6 bases). The TCR originated in a human donor with aplastic anemia. Sequencing was done on a sample of sorted CD4+, CD8+, or CD8+CD57+ T cells (not recorded which) from PBMCs. The CDR3 region has the DNA TGTGCCAGCAGAAAAAGGACAGCCTCTGGAAACACCATATATTTT. It translates to CASRKRTASGNTIYF.